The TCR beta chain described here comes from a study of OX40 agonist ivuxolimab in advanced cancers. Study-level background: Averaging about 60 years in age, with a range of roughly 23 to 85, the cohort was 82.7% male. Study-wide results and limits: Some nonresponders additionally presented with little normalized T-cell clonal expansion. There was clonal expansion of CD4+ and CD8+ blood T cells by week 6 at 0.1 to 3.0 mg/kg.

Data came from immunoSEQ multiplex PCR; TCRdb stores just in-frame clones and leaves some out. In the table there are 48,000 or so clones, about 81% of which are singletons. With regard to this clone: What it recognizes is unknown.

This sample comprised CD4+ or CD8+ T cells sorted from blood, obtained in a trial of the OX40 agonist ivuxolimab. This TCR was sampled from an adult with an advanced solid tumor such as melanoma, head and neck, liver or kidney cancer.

The CDR3: CASSGSGTSSYEQYF. The CDR3 nucleotides are TGTGCCAGTAGTGGCTCCGGGACTAGCTCCTACGAGCAGTACTTC. The gene calls are TRBV19 and TRBJ2-7; TRBD2 aligns across 8 bases. V was clipped by 5 bases and J by 0 bases; unmatched bases: 6. CDR3 size: 15 residues. CDR1 and CDR2 from the germline V gene are LNHDA and SQIVND (reference sequence).